The clone carrying this T cell receptor (beta chain) was seen a few times. Under the authors' procedure: Reference gene primers were amplified, and this amplification served to estimate nucleated cell counts. Using immunoSEQ multiplex PCR, the repertoire was profiled, and TCRdb retains in-frame clones only, with some absent. V and J calls and clone size are as listed in that table; D and trimming were resolved from the DNA. The sample holds roughly 240,000 clones, about 87% seen once. The data were taken from a study of blood T cell repertoires in COVID-19. For the study at large: Sample material is recorded as cDNA or gDNA derived from T cells, B-cell-depleted T cells, or PBMCs.

The length of the CDR3 is 13 residues. V lost 6 bases, J lost 3 bases, and 3 bases stayed unmatched. Germline CDR1 is LNHDA and CDR2 is SQIVND (reference sequence). Individuals drawn from approximately 26 US areas were about 18 to 95 years old. The TCR sequence derives from a woman between 40 and 55 years old with acute COVID-19. This sequence joins TRBV19 and TRBJ1-1, with 8 positions matching TRBD1. The sample comprised PBMCs or T cells enriched from blood (not recorded which). The CDR3 nucleotides are TGTGCCAGTAGCGACAGGGGTGACACTGAAGCTTTCTTT. Its translation is CASSDRGDTEAFF. Drawing the rest from reference TRBV19 and TRBJ1-1, the complete variable domain is DGGITQSPKYLFRKEGQNVTLSCEQNLNHDAMYWYRQDPGQGLRLIYYSQIVNDFQKGDIAEGYSVSREKKESFPLTVTSAQKNPTAFYLCASSDRGDTEAFFGQGTRLTVV.